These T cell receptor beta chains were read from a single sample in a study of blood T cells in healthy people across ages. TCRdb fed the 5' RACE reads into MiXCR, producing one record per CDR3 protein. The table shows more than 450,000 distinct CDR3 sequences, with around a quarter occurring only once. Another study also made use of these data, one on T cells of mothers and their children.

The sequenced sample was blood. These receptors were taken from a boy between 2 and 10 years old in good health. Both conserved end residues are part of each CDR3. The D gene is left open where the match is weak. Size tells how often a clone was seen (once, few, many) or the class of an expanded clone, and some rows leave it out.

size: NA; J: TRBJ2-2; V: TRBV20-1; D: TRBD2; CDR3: CSARDLTSGDTGELFF; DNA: TGCAGTGCTAGGGACCTCACTAGCGGAGACACCGGGGAGCTGTTTTTT
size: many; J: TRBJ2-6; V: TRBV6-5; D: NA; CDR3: CASSYFPRFSPSGANVLTF; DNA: TGTGCCAGCAGTTACTTCCCCCGGTTCAGCCCCTCTGGGGCCAACGTCCTGACTTTC
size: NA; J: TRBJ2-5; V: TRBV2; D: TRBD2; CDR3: CASSEGLAGDWETQYF; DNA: TGTGCCAGCAGTGAGGGGCTAGCGGGAGATTGGGAGACCCAGTACTTC
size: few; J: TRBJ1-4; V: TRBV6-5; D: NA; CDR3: CASSYRQRIKGEKLFF; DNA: TGTGCCAGCAGTTATCGCCAAAGGATTAAAGGCGAAAAACTGTTTTTT
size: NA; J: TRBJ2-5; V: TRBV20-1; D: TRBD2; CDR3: CSARGASGVGETQYF; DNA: TGCAGTGCTAGAGGGGCTAGCGGGGTGGGGGAGACCCAGTACTTC
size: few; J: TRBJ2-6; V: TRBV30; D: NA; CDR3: CAWSILTSPPANVLTF; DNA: TGTGCCTGGAGTATTCTCACCTCTCCTCCGGCCAACGTCCTGACTTTC
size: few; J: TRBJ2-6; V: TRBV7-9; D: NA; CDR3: CASKGKGPNSGANVLTF; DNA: TGTGCCAGCAAGGGGAAGGGCCCCAACTCTGGGGCCAACGTCCTGACTTTC
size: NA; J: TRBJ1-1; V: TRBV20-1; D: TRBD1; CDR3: CSARGSGGFSNTEAFF; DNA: TGCAGTGCTAGAGGTTCAGGGGGCTTTAGCAACACTGAAGCTTTCTTT
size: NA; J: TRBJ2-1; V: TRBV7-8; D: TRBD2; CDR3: CASSPKVSGIYNEQFF; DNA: TGTGCCAGCAGCCCTAAAGTCAGCGGGATCTACAATGAGCAGTTCTTC
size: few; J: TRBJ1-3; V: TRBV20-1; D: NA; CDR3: CSASDGGSGNTIYF; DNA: TGCAGTGCTTCTGACGGGGGGTCTGGAAACACCATATATTTT
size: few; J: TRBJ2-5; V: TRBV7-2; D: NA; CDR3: CASSLAATETQYF; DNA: TGTGCCAGCAGCTTAGCGGCGACAGAGACCCAGTACTTC
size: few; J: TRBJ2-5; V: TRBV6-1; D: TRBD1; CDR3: CASSGEDRDQETQYF; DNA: TGTGCCAGCAGTGGCGAGGACAGGGACCAAGAGACCCAGTACTTC
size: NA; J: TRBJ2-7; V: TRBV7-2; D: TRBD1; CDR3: CASSPGTGSREQYF; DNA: TGTGCCAGCAGCCCAGGGACAGGGAGTAGGGAGCAGTACTTC
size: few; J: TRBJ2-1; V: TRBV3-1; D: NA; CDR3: CASSQETPSGGSYNEQFF; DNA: TGTGCCAGCAGCCAAGAAACTCCAAGCGGAGGTTCCTACAATGAGCAGTTCTTC
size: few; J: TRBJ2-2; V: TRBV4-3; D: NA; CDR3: CASSQEYGNTGELFF; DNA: TGCGCCAGCAGCCAAGAATACGGGAACACCGGGGAGCTGTTTTTT
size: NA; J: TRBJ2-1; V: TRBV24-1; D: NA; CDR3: CATSDSSIAYEQFF; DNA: TGTGCCACCAGTGATTCCTCTATAGCCTATGAGCAGTTCTTC
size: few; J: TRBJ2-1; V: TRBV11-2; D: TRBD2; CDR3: CASSPDWTSSYNEQFF; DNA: TGTGCCAGCAGCCCGGACTGGACTAGCTCCTACAATGAGCAGTTCTTC